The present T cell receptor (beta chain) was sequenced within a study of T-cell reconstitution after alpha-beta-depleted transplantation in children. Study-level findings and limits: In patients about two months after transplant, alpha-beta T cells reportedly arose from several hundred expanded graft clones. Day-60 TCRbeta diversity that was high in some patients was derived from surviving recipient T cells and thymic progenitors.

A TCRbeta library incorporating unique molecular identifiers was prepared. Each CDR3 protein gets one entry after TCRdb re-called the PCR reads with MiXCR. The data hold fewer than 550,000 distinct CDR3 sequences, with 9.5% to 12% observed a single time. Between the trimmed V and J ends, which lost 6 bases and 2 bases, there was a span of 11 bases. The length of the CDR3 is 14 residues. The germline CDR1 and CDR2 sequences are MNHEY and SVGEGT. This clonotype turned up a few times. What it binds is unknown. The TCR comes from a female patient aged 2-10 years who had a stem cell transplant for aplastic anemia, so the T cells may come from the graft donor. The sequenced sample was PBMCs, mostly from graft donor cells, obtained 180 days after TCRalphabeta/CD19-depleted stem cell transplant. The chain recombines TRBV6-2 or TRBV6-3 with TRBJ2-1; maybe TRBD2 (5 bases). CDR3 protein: CASRLDGTYNEQFF. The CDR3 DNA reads TGTGCCAGCAGGCTGGACGGGACCTACAATGAGCAGTTCTTC.